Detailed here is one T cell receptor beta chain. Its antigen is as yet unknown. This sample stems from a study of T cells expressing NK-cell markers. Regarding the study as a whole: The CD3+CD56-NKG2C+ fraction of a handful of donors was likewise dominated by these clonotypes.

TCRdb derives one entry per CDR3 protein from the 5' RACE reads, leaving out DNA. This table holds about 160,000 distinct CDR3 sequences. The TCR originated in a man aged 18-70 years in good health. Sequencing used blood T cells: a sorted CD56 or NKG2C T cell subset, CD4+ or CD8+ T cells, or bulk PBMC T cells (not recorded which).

The CDR3 loop is CASSSATSGGFISYNEQFF. V and J are TRBV9 and TRBJ2-1; there is no DNA to check the TCRdb D call of TRBD2. CDR1 and CDR2 (germline): SGDLS, YYNGEE. The CDR3 loop spans 19 amino acids.